This T cell receptor beta chain emerged from a study of CD8+CD57+ T cells in acquired aplastic anemia. The sequenced patients had an expansion of CD8+CD57+ cells seen by flow cytometry. Patients had undergone no therapy by the time their blood was sampled. CDR1 SNHLY and CDR2 FYNNEI come from the germline V gene. The CDR3 contains 12 residues. V lost 8 bases to trimming and J lost 6 bases, with 14 bases between them. Genomic DNA, the template, was used for profiling of the TCR beta VDJ and CDR3. One entry per CDR3 protein, called by TCRdb with MiXCR from the reads. The sample has some 140,000 distinct CDR3 sequences, 40% to 65% seen once; the top ten hold 9.5% to 15%.

The receptor was derived from a human donor with aplastic anemia. The genes are TRBV2 and TRBJ2-7; a possible D gene is TRBD1 (5 bases). Sequenced: sorted CD4+, CD8+, or CD8+CD57+ T cells (not recorded which) from PBMCs. Here the CDR3 DNA reads TGTGCCAGCTGTGGGGCCTCGCGCGAGCAGTACTTC. Protein sequence: CASCGASREQYF. Complete variable domain (other parts from reference TRBV2 and TRBJ2-7): EPEVTQTPSHQVTQMGQEVILRCVPISNHLYFYWYRQILGQKVEFLVSFYNNEISEKSEIFDDQFSVERPDGSNFTLKIRSTKLEDSAMYFCASCGASREQYFGPGTRLTVT.